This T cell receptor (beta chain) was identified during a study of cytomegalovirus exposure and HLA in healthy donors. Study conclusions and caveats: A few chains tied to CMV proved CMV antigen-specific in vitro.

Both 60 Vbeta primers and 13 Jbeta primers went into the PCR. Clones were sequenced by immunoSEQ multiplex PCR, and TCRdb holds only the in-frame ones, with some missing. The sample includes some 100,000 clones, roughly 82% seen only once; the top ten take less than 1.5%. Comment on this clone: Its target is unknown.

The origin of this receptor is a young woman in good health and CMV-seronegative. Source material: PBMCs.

The CDR3 nucleotides are TGTGCCAGCAGTGAGTCGGGGTATCCTAACTATGGCTACACCTTC. Its translation is CASSESGYPNYGYTF. The chain recombines TRBV2 with TRBJ1-2; no clear D gene. Trimming removed 3 bases from V and 0 bases from J, with 11 bases in between. CDR1 SNHLY and CDR2 FYNNEI come from the germline V gene. This CDR3 has 15 residues.